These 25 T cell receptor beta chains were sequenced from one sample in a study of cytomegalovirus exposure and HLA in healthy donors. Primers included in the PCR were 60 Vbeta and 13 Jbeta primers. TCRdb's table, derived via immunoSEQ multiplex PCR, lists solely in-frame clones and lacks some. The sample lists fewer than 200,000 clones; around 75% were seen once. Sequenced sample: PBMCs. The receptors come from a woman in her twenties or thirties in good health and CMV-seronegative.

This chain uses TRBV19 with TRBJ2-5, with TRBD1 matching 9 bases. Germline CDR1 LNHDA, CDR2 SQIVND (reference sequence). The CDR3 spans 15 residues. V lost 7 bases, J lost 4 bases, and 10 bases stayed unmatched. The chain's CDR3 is CASTDRGTGIETQYF. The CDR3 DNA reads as TGTGCCAGTACGGACAGGGGCACGGGGATAGAGACCCAGTACTTC.

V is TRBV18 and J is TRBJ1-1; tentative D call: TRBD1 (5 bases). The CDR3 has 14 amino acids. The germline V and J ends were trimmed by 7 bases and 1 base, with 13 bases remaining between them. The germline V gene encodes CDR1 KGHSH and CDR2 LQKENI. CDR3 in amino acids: CASYPGGTNTEAFF. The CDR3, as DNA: TGTGCCAGCTACCCGGGGGGGACGAACACTGAAGCTTTCTTT.

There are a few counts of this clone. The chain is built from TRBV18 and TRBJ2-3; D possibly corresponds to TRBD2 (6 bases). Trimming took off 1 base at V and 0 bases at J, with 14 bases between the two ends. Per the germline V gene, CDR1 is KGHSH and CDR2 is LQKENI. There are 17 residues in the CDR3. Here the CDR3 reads CASSPLSLRDSTDTQYF. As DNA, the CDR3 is TGTGCCAGCTCACCACTTTCTTTGCGGGACAGCACAGATACGCAGTATTTT.

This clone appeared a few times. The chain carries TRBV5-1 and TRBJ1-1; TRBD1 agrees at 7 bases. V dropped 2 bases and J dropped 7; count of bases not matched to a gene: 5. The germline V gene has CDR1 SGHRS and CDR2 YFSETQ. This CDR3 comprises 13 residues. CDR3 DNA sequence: TGCGCCAGCAGCTTACAAGCAGGGGGTGAAGCTTTCTTT. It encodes CASSLQAGGEAFF.

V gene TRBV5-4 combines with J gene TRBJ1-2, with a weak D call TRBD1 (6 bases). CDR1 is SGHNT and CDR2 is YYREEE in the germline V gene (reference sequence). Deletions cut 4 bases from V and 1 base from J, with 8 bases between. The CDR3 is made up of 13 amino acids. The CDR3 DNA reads TGTGCCAGCAGCGTGGACAGTAACTATGGCTACACCTTC. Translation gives CASSVDSNYGYTF.

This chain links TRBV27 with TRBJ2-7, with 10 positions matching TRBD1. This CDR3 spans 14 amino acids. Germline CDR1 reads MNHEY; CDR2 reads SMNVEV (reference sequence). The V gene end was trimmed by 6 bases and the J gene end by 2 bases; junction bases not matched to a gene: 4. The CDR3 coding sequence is TGTGCCAGCAGACCGGGACAGGGGCCCTACGAGCAGTACTTC. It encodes CASRPGQGPYEQYF.

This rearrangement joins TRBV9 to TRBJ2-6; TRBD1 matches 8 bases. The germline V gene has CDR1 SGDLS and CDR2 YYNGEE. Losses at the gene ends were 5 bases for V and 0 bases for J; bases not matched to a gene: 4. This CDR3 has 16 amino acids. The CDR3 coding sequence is TGTGCCAGCAGAGGACAGGGAAACTCTGGGGCCAACGTCCTGACTTTC. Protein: CASRGQGNSGANVLTF.

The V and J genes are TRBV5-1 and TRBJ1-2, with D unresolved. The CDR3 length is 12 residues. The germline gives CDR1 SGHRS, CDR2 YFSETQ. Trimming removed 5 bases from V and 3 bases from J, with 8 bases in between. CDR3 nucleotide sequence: TGCGCCAGCAGGGCAACAGACTATGGCTACACCTTC. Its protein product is CASRATDYGYTF.

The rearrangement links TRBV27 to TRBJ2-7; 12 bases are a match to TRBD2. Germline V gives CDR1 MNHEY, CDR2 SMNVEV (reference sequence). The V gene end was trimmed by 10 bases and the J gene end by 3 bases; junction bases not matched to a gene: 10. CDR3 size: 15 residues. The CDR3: CATVKLAGGIYEQYF. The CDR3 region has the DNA TGTGCCACCGTAAAACTAGCGGGGGGTATCTACGAGCAGTACTTC.

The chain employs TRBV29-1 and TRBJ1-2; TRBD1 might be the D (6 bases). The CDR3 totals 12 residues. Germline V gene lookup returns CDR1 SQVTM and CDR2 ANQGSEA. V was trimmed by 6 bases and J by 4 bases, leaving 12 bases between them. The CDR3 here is CSVPDRIYGYTF. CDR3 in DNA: TGCAGCGTCCCCGACAGGATCTATGGCTACACCTTC.

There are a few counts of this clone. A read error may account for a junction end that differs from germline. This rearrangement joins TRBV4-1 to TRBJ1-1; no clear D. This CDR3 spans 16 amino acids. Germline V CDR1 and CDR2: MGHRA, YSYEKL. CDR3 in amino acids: CASSQSTGIGNPEAFF. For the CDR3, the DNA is TGCGCCAGCAGCCAATCAACGGGGATCGGGAACCCTGAAGCTTTCTTT.

The CDR3 here is CASSQDRLINYGYTF. Written as DNA, the CDR3 is TGCGCCAGCAGCCAAGACAGATTAATTAACTATGGCTACACCTTC. This chain joins TRBV4-1 and TRBJ1-2; no definite D call. This CDR3 is built from 15 residues. CDR1 and CDR2 (germline): MGHRA, YSYEKL. Trimming cost V 0 bases and J 1 base, with 9 bases left between them.

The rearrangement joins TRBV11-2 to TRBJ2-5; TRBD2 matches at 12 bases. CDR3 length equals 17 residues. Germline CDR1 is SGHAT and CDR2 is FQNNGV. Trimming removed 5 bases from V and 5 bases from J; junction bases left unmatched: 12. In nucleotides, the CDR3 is TGTGCCAGCAGCCCGAGACTAGCGGGGGCCTCTACGGAGACCCAGTACTTC. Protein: CASSPRLAGASTETQYF.

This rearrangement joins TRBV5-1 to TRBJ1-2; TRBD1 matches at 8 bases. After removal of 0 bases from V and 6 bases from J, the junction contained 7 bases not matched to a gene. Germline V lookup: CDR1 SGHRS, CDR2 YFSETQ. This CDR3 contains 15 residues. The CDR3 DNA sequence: TGCGCCAGCAGCTTGGCCCAGACAGGGGAGGATGGCTACACCTTC. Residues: CASSLAQTGEDGYTF.

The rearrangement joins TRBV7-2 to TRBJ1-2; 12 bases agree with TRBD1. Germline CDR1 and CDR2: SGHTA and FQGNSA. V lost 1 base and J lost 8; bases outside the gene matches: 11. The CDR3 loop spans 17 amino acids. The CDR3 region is CASSLGIRDRGREGYTF. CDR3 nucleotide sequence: TGTGCCAGCAGCTTAGGGATCCGGGACAGGGGGCGAGAAGGCTACACCTTC. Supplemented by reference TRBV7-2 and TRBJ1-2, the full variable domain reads GAGVSQSPSNKVTEKGKDVELRCDPISGHTALYWYRQSLGQGLEFLIYFQGNSAPDKSGLPSDRFSAERTGGSVSTLTIQRTQQEDSAVYLCASSLGIRDRGREGYTFGSGTRLTVV.

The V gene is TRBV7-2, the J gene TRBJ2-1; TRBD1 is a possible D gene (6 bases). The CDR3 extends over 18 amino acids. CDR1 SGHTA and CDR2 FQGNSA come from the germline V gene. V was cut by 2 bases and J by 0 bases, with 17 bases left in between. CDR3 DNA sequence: TGTGCCAGCAGCTTATTTGGGGGCGGCGGAAGCTCCTACAATGAGCAGTTCTTC. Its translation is CASSLFGGGGSSYNEQFF.

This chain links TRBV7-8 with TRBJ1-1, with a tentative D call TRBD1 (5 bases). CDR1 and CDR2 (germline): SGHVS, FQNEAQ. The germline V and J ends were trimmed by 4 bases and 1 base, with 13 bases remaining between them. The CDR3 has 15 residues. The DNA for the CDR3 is TGTGCCAGCAGCTCGGGGGGGAGGCCGAACACTGAAGCTTTCTTT. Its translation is CASSSGGRPNTEAFF.

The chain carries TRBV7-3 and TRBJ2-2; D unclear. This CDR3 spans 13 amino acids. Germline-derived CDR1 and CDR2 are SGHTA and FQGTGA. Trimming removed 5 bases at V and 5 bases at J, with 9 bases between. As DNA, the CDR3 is TGTGCCAGCAGCCGCGATTCGACCGGGGAGCTGTTTTTT. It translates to CASSRDSTGELFF.

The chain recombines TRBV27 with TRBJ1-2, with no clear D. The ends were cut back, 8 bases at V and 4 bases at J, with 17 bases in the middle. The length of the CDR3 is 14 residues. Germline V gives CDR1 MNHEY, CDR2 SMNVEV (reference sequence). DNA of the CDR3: TGTGCCAGCGGGTTATTTGAGGCTGGCTATGGCTACACCTTC. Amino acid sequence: CASGLFEAGYGYTF.

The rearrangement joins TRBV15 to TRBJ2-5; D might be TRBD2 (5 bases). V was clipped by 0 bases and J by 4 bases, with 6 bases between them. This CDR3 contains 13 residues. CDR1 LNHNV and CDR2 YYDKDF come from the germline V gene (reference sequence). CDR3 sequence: CATSREGRETQYF. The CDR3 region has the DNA TGTGCCACCAGCAGAGAAGGGAGAGAGACCCAGTACTTC.

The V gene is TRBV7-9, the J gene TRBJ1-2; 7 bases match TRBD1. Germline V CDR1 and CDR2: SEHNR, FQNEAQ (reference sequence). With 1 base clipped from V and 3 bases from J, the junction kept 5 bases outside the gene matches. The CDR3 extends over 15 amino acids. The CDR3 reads CASSLGGTEYYGYTF. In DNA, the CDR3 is TGTGCCAGCAGCTTAGGAGGGACAGAGTACTATGGCTACACCTTC.

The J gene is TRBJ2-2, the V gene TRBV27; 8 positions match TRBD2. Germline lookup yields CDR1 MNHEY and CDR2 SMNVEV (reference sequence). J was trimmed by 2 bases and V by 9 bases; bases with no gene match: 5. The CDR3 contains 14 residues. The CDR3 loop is CASAGGPNTGELFF. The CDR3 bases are TGTGCCAGTGCGGGAGGCCCCAACACCGGGGAGCTGTTTTTT.

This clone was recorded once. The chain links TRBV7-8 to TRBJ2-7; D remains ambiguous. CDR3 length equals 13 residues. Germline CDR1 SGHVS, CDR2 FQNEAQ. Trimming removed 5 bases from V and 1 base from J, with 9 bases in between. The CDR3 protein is CASSPGGSYEQYF. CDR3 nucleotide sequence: TGTGCCAGCAGCCCGGGTGGTTCCTACGAGCAGTACTTC.

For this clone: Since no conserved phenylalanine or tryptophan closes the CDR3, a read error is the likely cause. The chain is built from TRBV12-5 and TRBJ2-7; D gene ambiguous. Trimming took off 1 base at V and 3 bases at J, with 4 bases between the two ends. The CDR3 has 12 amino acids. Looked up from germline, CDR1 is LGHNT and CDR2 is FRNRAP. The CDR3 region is CASGLDYYEQYL. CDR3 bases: TGTGCTAGTGGTTTGGACTACTACGAGCAGTACCTC.

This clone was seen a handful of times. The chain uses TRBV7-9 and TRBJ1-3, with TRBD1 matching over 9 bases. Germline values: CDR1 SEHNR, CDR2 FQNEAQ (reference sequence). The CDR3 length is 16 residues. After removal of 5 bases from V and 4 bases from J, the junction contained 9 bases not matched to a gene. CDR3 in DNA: TGTGCCAGCAGCGTGGACAGGGGCGTTGTAGGAAACACCATATATTTT. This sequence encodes CASSVDRGVVGNTIYF.